This T cell receptor (beta chain) was found in a study of T cells after yellow fever vaccination. Overall study context: Where fractions had low cell numbers, libraries were prepared from them with the SMART-Seq v4 Ultra Low Input RNA kit.

Worth noting for this clonotype: Its antigen is still unknown.

CDR1 is DFQATT, CDR2 SNEGSKA, per germline (reference sequence). CDR3 length equals 15 residues. Losses at the gene ends were 0 bases for V and 7 bases for J; bases not matched to a gene: 8. TCRdb re-analysed the 5' RACE reads in MiXCR, keeping a single row per CDR3 protein. The table includes some 550,000 distinct CDR3 sequences, over 15% detected once. Findings of the study overall: Bulk-population clonotypes that are abundant could appear as contaminants in FACS-sorted repertoires.

This clonotype was obtained from a man under 40 who received the YFV17D yellow fever vaccine. This rearrangement joins TRBV20-1 to TRBJ2-3, with 9 bases matching TRBD1. Sequenced material: PBMCs, taken 15 days after the yellow fever booster vaccination. For the CDR3, the DNA is TGCAGTGCTAGAGAAGGGACAGGGACTCGAAATACGCAGTATTTT. As protein: CSAREGTGTRNTQYF.